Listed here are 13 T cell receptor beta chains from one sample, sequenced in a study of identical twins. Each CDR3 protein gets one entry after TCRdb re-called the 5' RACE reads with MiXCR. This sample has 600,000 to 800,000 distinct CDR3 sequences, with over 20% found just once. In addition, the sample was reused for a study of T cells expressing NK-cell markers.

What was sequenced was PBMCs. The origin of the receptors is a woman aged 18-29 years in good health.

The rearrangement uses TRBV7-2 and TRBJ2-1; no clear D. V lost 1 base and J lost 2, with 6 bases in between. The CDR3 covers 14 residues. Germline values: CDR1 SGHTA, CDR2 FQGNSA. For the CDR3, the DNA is TGTGCCAGCAGCTTAGAAGTAACCTACAATGAGCAGTTCTTC. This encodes CASSLEVTYNEQFF.

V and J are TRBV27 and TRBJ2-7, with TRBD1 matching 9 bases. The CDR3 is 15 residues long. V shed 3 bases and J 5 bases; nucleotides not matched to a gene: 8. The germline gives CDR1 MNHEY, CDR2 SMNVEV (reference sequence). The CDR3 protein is CASSLSDRGSHEQYF. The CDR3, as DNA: TGTGCCAGCAGTTTGTCCGACAGGGGGTCCCACGAGCAGTACTTC.

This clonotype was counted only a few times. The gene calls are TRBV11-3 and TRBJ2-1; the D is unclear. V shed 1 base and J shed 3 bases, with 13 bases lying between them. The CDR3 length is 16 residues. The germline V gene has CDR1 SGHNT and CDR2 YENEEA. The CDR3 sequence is CASSLVGFQIYNEQFF. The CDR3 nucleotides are TGTGCCAGCAGCTTAGTTGGGTTTCAGATCTACAATGAGCAGTTCTTC.

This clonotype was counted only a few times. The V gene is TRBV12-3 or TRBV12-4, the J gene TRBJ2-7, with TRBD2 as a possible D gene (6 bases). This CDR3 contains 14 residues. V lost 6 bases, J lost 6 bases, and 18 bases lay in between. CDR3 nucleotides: TGTGCCAGCAGCCGGGGGACTCTGGGTCTCGAGCAGTACTTC. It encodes CASSRGTLGLEQYF.

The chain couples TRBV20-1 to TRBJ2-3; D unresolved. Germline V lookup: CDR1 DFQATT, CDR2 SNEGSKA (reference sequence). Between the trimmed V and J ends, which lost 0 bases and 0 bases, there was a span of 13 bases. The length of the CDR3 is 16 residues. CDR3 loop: CSARDTFGTSTDTQYF. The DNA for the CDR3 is TGCAGTGCTAGAGATACGTTCGGAACTAGCACAGATACGCAGTATTTT.

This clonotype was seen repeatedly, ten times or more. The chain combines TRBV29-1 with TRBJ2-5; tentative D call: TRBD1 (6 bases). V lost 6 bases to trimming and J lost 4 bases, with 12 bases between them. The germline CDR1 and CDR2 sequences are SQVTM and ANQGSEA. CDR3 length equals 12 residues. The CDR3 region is CSVGSRGETQYF. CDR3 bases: TGCAGCGTGGGAAGCAGGGGAGAGACCCAGTACTTC.

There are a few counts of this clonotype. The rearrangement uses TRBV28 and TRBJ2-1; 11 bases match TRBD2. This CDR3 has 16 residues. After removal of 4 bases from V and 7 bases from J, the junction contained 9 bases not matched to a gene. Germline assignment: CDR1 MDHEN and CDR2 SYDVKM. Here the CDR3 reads CASSSSASGGLNEQFF. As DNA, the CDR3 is TGTGCCAGCAGTTCATCGGCTAGCGGGGGGCTTAATGAGCAGTTCTTC.

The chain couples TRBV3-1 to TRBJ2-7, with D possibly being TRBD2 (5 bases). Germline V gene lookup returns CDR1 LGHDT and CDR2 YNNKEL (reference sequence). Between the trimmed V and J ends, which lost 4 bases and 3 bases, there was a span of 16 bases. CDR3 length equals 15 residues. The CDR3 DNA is TGTGCCAGCAGCCCAACCCCGGTGAGGGTCTACGAGCAGTACTTC. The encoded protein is CASSPTPVRVYEQYF.

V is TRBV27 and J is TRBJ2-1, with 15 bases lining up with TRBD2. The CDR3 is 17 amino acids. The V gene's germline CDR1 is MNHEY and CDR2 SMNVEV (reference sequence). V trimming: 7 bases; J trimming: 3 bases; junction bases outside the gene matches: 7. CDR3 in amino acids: CASKRGLAGGIYNEQFF. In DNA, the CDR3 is TGTGCCAGCAAGAGGGGACTAGCGGGAGGAATCTACAATGAGCAGTTCTTC.

CDR3 in DNA: TGCAGTGCCGGACAGGGAGTAGTGGCGGAGACCCAGTACTTC. Protein sequence: CSAGQGVVAETQYF. The chain uses TRBV20-1 and TRBJ2-5; 8 nucleotides agree with TRBD1. The CDR3 covers 14 residues. J was trimmed by 5 bases and V by 6 bases; bases with no gene match: 11. Germline assignment: CDR1 DFQATT and CDR2 SNEGSKA (reference sequence).

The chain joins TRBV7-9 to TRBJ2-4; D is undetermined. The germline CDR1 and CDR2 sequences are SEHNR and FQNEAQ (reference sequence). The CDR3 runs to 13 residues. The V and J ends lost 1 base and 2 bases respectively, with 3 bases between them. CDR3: CASSLGTKNIQYF. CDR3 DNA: TGTGCCAGCAGCTTAGGAACCAAAAACATTCAGTACTTC.

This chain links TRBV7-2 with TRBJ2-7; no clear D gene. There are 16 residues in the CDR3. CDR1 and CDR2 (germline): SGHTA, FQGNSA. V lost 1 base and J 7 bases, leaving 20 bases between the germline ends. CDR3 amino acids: CASSLEVGPSVREQYF. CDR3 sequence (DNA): TGTGCCAGCAGCTTAGAGGTCGGTCCGTCGGTGAGGGAGCAGTACTTC.

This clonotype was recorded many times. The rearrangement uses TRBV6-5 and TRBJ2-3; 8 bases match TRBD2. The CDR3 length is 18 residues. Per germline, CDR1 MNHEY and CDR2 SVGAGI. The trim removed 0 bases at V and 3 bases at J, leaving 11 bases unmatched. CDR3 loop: CASSYSGLAGLKTDTQYF. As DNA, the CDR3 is TGTGCCAGCAGTTACTCGGGCCTAGCGGGCCTAAAGACAGATACGCAGTATTTT.